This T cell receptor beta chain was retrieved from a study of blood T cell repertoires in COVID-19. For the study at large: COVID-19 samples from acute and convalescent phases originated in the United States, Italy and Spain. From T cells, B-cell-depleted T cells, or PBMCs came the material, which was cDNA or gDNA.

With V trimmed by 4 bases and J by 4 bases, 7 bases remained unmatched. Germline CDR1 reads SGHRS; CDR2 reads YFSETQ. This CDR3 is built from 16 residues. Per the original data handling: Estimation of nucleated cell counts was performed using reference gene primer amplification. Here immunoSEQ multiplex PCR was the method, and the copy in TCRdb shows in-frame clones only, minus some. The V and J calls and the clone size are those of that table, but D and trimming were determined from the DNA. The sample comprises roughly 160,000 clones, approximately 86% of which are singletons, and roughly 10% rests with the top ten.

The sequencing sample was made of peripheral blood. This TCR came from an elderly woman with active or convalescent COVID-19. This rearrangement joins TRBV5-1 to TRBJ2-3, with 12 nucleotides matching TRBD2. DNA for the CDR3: TGCGCCAGCAGCCCCCCCCTAGCGGGAGGGCCAGATACGCAGTATTTT. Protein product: CASSPPLAGGPDTQYF. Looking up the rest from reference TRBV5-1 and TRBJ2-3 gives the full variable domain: KAGVTQTPRYLIKTRGQQVTLSCSPISGHRSVSWYQQTPGQGLQFLFEYFSETQRNKGNFPGRFSGRQFSNSRSEMNVSTLELGDSALYLCASSPPLAGGPDTQYFGPGTRLTVL.